What follows describes a single T cell receptor (beta chain). The study assigned cohorts using participant-reported clinical history. Germline CDR1 is SGDLS and CDR2 is YYNGEE. V lost 2 bases and J lost 2, with 14 bases in between. The CDR3 length is 16 residues. Generated by immunoSEQ multiplex PCR, the TCRdb table keeps only in-frame clones and is missing some. This sample has some 530,000 clones, with 75% to 90% found just once. This entry comes from a study of blood T cell repertoires in COVID-19. Study at large: The United States, Italy and Spain supplied acute and convalescent COVID-19 samples.

The source material was PBMCs or T cells enriched from blood (not recorded which). The source is a woman between 55 and 75 years old who had recovered from COVID-19. The V and J genes are TRBV9 and TRBJ2-4; a possible D gene is TRBD2 (5 bases). The CDR3 DNA reads TGTGCCAGCAGCGTGAATTCCGGGGTCTCCAAAAACATTCAGTACTTC. Its protein product is CASSVNSGVSKNIQYF.